The next 14 T cell receptor beta chains were all read from a single sample in a study of response to subunit inactivated influenza vaccine. From the RT-PCR reads, TCRdb called clonotypes with MiXCR, one entry per CDR3 protein. In the table there are under 850,000 distinct CDR3 sequences, about 18% of which are singletons. Sequenced here: PBMCs from blood, sampled roughly 5 days after vaccination. These receptors came from a man aged 50 to 60 who received an inactivated influenza vaccine.

As regards this clonotype: A much larger clonotype is one base distant, so this may be a read error. The rearrangement uses TRBV24-1 and TRBJ2-2, with 10 bases matching TRBD2. Trimming at V came to 7 bases and at J to 5 bases, leaving 0 bases not matched to a gene. The length of the CDR3 is 13 residues. Germline V gene lookup returns CDR1 KGHDR and CDR2 SFDVKD. CDR3 amino acids: CATRLAGTGELFF. CDR3 coding DNA: TGTGCCACCAGACTAGCGGGGACCGGGGAGCTGTTTTTT.

The chain recombines TRBV29-1 with TRBJ2-7; perhaps D is TRBD1 or TRBD2 (5 bases each). Germline V gene sequence: CDR1 SQVTM, CDR2 ANQGSEA. The V gene lost 7 bases and the J gene lost 6 bases, with 16 bases spanning the gap. There are 12 residues in the CDR3. The CDR3 sequence: CSAGTRGSEQYF. CDR3 bases: TGCAGCGCCGGGACGAGGGGAAGCGAGCAGTACTTC.

There are a few counts of this clonotype. The chain combines TRBV7-3 with TRBJ2-7, with D maybe TRBD1 (5 bases). The V and J ends lost 4 bases and 6 bases respectively, with 13 bases between them. The CDR3 consists of 13 residues. CDR1 is SGHTA and CDR2 is FQGTGA in the germline V gene. Here the CDR3 reads CASSYGAGREQYF. CDR3 sequence (DNA): TGTGCCAGCAGCTATGGGGCTGGCCGCGAGCAGTACTTC.

The chain recombines TRBV7-2 with TRBJ2-1; D is ambiguous. The V end was cut by 2 bases, the J end by 7 bases, with 12 bases between. The V gene's germline CDR1 is SGHTA and CDR2 FQGNSA. The CDR3 extends over 14 amino acids. As DNA, the CDR3 is TGTGCCAGCAGCTTATATCGAGAGCAGAATGAGCAGTTCTTC. It specifies CASSLYREQNEQFF.

The gene calls are TRBV11-1 and TRBJ2-1; 9 bases are shared with TRBD2. Germline CDR1 and CDR2: SGHAT and FQDESV (reference sequence). The CDR3 contains 17 residues. Trimming removed 2 bases from V and 5 bases from J; junction bases left unmatched: 10. The DNA of the CDR3 is TGTGCCAGCAGCTTACAAGGGCCTAGCGGGATTCACAATGAGCAGTTCTTC. Translation: CASSLQGPSGIHNEQFF.

There are a few counts of this clonotype. The chain has TRBV9 and TRBJ2-1; 7 positions agree with TRBD1. The germline CDR1 and CDR2 sequences are SGDLS and YYNGEE. Trimming cost V 0 bases and J 4 bases; bases outside gene matches: 4. This CDR3 is 15 amino acids long. The CDR3 DNA reads as TGTGCCAGCAGCGTAGTAGGACAGGCGTACAATGAGCAGTTCTTC. Encoded protein: CASSVVGQAYNEQFF.

A few counts support this clonotype. This sequence joins TRBV10-3 and TRBJ2-5; 10 bases line up with TRBD2. The V gene's germline CDR1 is ENHRY and CDR2 SYGVKD. The CDR3 extends over 14 amino acids. V shed 10 bases and J 3 bases; nucleotides not matched to a gene: 8. Here the CDR3 DNA reads TGTGCCACTGGAAGCGGGGGGGCCGAAGAGACCCAGTACTTC. Its translation: CATGSGGAEETQYF.

This clonotype came up a few times. The chain carries TRBV10-3 and TRBJ2-2, with 8 bases fitting TRBD1. This CDR3 is built from 15 residues. Germline CDR1 is ENHRY and CDR2 is SYGVKD. J gave up 4 bases and V 9 bases, and 10 bases lay outside the gene matches. The CDR3 DNA reads as TGTGCCATAAGGCCCGGACAGGGAAGCACCGGGGAGCTGTTTTTT. Protein: CAIRPGQGSTGELFF.

This chain joins TRBV20-1 and TRBJ2-7; 8 nucleotides line up with TRBD2. Trimming removed 1 base from V and 1 base from J; junction bases left unmatched: 12. This CDR3 has 17 amino acids. From germline, CDR1 is DFQATT and CDR2 SNEGSKA (reference sequence). The DNA of the CDR3 is TGCAGTGCTAGAGTCCGATTAAATAGCGGGGTTTCCTACGAGCAGTACTTC. This codes for CSARVRLNSGVSYEQYF.

The V call is TRBV28, the J call TRBJ1-2, with TRBD1 matching 11 bases. The CDR3 is made up of 17 amino acids. Germline CDR1 and CDR2: MDHEN and SYDVKM. V was pared by 3 bases and J by 8 bases, with 14 bases of the junction left unmatched. The CDR3 loop is CASSFSLGQGARRGYTF. Written as DNA, the CDR3 is TGTGCCAGCAGTTTCTCCCTCGGACAGGGGGCACGAAGAGGCTACACCTTC.

The chain is built from TRBV2 and TRBJ2-3; the match to TRBD2 covers 8 bases. J lost 6 bases, V lost 7 bases, and 9 bases had no gene match. The germline V gene encodes CDR1 SNHLY and CDR2 FYNNEI. The CDR3 sequence is 14 residues long. The CDR3 loop is CASNERAGADTQYF. CDR3 DNA sequence: TGTGCCAGCAATGAGCGAGCGGGGGCCGATACGCAGTATTTT.

This clonotype was counted between two and nine times. The chain uses TRBV5-1 and TRBJ2-2, with D maybe TRBD1 (5 bases). Germline V CDR1 and CDR2: SGHRS, YFSETQ. The CDR3 sequence is 16 residues long. V was pared by 0 bases and J by 0 bases, with 9 bases between. The CDR3 DNA is TGCGCCAGCAGCTTGGATCCAGGGTCGAACACCGGGGAGCTGTTTTTT. It is translated as CASSLDPGSNTGELFF. The full variable domain, rest sourced from reference TRBV5-1 and TRBJ2-2, is KAGVTQTPRYLIKTRGQQVTLSCSPISGHRSVSWYQQTPGQGLQFLFEYFSETQRNKGNFPGRFSGRQFSNSRSEMNVSTLELGDSALYLCASSLDPGSNTGELFFGEGSRLTVL.

This clonotype was found many times. The chain combines TRBV12-3 or TRBV12-4 with TRBJ2-7, with D unclear. The V and J ends lost 1 base and 5 bases respectively, with 9 bases between them. The CDR3 is 13 residues long. The CDR3 spells CASSLGFTNEQYF. The CDR3 coding sequence is TGTGCCAGCAGTTTAGGCTTCACCAACGAGCAGTACTTC.

In the case of this clonotype: Since a much larger clone is just one base distant, this may be a read error. No conserved phenylalanine or tryptophan ends this CDR3, so it is likely a read error. The V gene is TRBV2, the J gene TRBJ2-3; 7 nucleotides agree with TRBD2. Germline CDR1 and CDR2: SNHLY and FYNNEI. This CDR3 region has 15 residues. The trim removed 10 bases at V and 1 base at J, leaving 11 bases unmatched. CDR3 sequence reads: CATTGTTLGTDTQYL. CDR3 in DNA: TGTGCCACCACTGGGACTACACTCGGCACAGATACGCAGTATTTG.